The subject of this entry is one T cell receptor beta chain. The entry originates in a study of cytomegalovirus exposure and HLA in healthy donors. PCR used 60 Vbeta primers and 13 Jbeta primers. The method was immunoSEQ multiplex PCR; TCRdb's version includes in-frame clones alone and lacks a portion of them. The table has 150,000 or so clones, 68% seen once; the top ten hold 8% to 13%. Germline CDR1 and CDR2: PRHDT and FYEKMQ (reference sequence). V gave up 5 bases and J gave up 2 bases; unmatched junction bases: 5. The CDR3 extends over 14 amino acids. The sequencing input was PBMCs. This clonotype was obtained from a man aged 25 to 40 in good health and CMV-seropositive. The gene calls are TRBV13 and TRBJ1-2, with 7 bases fitting TRBD1. The DNA of the CDR3 is TGTGCCAGCAGCGGGCCGGGACAGAACTATGGCTACACCTTC. It codes for CASSGPGQNYGYTF.